The clone carrying this T cell receptor (beta chain) was seen many times. The source of the sample is a study of prognosis after radiotherapy for stage I lung cancer. Study background: The study included fourteen patients with newly diagnosed primary stage I lung tumors and several with oligometastatic NSCLC after surgical resection of the primary tumor. Tumors were squamous cell carcinoma in roughly seven patients and adenocarcinoma in approximately twelve. Development of distant metastases after radiotherapy was seen in a handful of patients at a median of approximately 7 months, with no significant progression in around 16.

The germline V gene has CDR1 SGHNT and CDR2 YENEEA. V was shortened by 5 bases and J by 4 bases, with 13 bases between the two germline ends. CDR3 length: 14 amino acids. By two-round multiplex PCR, the TCR beta CDR3 was amplified from genomic DNA. With primers specific to each TRBV and TRBJ gene, the first-round PCR was performed. With universal primers, the second PCR round was performed. A single record per CDR3 protein comes from TCRdb applying MiXCR to the multiplex PCR reads. The table has under 20,000 distinct CDR3 sequences, roughly 46% seen once. The J gene is TRBJ2-3, the V gene TRBV11-3; D remains ambiguous. Sequencing used PBMCs, obtained before or after stereotactic body radiation therapy (not recorded which). The origin of this receptor is a donor at least 50 years old with non-small cell lung cancer. The CDR3 DNA follows: TGTGCCAGCAGCCCTTTGGCCTCGGCAGATACGCAGTATTTT. Translation: CASSPLASADTQYF.